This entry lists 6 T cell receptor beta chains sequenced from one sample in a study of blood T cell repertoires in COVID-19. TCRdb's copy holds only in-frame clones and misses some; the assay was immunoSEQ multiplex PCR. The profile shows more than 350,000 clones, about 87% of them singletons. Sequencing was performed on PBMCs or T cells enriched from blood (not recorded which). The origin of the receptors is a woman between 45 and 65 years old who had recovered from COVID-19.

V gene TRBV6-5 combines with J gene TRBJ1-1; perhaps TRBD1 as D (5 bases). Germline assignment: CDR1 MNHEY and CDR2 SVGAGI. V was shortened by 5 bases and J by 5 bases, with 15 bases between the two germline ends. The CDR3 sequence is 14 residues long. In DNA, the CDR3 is TGTGCCAGCAGTACCTCCGACAGAAGGACTGAAGCTTTCTTT. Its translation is CASSTSDRRTEAFF.

The CDR3 DNA follows: TGTGCCAGCAGCCAAGGTGGACTAGCGGGGGCCACAGATACGCAGTATTTT. Residues: CASSQGGLAGATDTQYF. V and J are TRBV4-2 and TRBJ2-3; 13 nucleotides line up with TRBD2. The CDR3 is made up of 17 amino acids. Germline assignment: CDR1 LGHNA and CDR2 YNFKEQ. The junction had 3 bases not matched to a gene; V was cut back by 1 base and J by 2 bases.

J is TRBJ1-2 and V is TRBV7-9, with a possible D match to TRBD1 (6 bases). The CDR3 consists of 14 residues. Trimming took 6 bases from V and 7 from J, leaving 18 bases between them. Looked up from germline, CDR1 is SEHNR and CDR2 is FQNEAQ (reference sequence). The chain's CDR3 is CASRSSGGAGGYTF. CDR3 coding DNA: TGTGCCAGCAGGTCCTCGGGGGGCGCCGGTGGCTACACCTTC.

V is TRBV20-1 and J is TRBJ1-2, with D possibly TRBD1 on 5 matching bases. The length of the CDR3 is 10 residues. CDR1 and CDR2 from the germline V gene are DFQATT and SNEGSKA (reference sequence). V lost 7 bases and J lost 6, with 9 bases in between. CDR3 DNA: TGCAGTGGTACAGGTCATGGCTACACCTTC. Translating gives CSGTGHGYTF.

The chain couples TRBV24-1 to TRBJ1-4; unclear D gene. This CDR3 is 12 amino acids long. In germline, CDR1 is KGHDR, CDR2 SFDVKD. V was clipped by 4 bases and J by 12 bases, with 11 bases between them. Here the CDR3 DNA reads TGTGCCACCAGTGACGCAAAGAGGGAACTGTTTTTT. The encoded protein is CATSDAKRELFF.

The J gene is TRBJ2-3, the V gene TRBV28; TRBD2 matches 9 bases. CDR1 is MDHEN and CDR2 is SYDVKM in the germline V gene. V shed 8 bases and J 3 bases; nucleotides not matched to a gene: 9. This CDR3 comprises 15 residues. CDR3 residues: CASQPAGGGTDTQYF. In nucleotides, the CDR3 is TGTGCCAGCCAACCGGCGGGGGGGGGAACAGATACGCAGTATTTT.